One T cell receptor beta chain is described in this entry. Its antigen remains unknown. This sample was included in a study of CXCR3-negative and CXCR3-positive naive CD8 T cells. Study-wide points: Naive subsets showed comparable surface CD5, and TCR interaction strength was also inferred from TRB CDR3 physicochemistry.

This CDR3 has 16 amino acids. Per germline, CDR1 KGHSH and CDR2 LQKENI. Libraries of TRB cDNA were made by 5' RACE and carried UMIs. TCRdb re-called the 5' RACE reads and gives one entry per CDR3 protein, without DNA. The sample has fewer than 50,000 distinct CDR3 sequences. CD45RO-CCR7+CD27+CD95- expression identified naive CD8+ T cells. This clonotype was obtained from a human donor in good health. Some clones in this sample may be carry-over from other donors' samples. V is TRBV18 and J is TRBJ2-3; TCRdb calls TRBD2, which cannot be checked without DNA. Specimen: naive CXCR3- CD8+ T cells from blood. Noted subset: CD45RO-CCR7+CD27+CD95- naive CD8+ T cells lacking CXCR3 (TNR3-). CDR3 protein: CASSPPDFPLLDTQYF.